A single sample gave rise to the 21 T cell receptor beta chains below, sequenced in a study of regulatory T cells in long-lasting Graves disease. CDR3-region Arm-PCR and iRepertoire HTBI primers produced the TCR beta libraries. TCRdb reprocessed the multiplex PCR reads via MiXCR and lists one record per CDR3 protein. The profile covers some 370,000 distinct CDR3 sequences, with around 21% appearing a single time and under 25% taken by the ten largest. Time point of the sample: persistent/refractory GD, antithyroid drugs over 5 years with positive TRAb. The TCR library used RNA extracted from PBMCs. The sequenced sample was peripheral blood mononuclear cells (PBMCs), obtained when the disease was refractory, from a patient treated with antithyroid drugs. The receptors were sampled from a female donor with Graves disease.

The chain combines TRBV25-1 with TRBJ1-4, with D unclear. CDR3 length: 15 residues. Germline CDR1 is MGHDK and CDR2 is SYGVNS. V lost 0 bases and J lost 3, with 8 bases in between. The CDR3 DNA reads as TGTGCCAGCAGTGAATATTCCGGGGCTAATGAAAAACTGTTTTTT. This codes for CASSEYSGANEKLFF.

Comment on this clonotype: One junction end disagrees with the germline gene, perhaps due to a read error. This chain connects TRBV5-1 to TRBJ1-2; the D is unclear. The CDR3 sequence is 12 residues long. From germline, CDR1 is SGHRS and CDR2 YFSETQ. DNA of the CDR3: TGCGTCAGCAGCGTGGACGGTTATGGCTACACCTTC. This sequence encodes CVSSVDGYGYTF.

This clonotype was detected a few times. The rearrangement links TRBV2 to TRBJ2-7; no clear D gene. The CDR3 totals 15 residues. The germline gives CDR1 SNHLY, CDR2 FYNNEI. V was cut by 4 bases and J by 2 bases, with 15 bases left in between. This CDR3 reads CASSGRAAQTYEQYF. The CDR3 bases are TGTGCCAGCAGTGGCCGGGCAGCACAGACCTACGAGCAGTACTTC. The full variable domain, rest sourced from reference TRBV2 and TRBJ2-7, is EPEVTQTPSHQVTQMGQEVILRCVPISNHLYFYWYRQILGQKVEFLVSFYNNEISEKSEIFDDQFSVERPDGSNFTLKIRSTKLEDSAMYFCASSGRAAQTYEQYFGPGTRLTVT.

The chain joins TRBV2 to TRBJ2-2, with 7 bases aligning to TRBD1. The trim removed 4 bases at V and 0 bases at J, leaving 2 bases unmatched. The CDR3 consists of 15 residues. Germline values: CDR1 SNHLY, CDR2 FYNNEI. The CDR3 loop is CASSAGTANTGELFF. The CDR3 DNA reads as TGTGCCAGCAGTGCTGGGACAGCGAACACCGGGGAGCTGTTTTTT.

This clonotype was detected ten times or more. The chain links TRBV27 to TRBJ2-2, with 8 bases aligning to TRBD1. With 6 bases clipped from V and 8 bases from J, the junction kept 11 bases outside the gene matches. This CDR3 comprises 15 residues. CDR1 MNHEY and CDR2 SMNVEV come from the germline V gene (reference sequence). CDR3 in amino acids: CASSSNQGARGELFF. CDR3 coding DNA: TGTGCCAGCAGCAGTAATCAGGGGGCTCGAGGGGAGCTGTTTTTT.

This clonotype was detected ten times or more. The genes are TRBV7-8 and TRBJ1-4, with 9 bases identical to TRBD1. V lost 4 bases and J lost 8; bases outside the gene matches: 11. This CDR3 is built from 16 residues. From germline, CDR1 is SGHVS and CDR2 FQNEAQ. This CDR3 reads CASSSTAQGAGEKLFF. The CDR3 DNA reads TGTGCCAGCAGCTCGACCGCACAGGGGGCGGGCGAAAAACTGTTTTTT.

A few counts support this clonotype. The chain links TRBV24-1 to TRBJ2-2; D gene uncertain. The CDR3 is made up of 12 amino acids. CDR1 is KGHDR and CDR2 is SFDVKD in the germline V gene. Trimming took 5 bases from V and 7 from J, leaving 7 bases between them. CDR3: CATSGSFGELFF. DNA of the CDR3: TGTGCCACCAGTGGTAGTTTCGGGGAGCTGTTTTTT.

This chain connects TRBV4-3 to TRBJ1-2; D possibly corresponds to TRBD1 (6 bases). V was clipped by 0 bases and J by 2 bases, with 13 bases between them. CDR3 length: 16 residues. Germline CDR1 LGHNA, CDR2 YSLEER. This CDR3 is CASSQDLWGLNYGYTF. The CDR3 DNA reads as TGCGCCAGCAGCCAAGATTTGTGGGGGCTAAACTATGGCTACACCTTC.

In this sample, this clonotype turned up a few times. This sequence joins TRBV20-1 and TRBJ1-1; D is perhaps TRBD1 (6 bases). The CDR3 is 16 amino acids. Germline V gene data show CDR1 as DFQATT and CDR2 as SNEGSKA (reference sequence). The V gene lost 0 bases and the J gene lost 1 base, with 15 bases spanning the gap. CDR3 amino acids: CSARDPKRTANTEAFF. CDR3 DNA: TGCAGTGCTAGAGATCCCAAGCGGACAGCGAACACTGAAGCTTTCTTT.

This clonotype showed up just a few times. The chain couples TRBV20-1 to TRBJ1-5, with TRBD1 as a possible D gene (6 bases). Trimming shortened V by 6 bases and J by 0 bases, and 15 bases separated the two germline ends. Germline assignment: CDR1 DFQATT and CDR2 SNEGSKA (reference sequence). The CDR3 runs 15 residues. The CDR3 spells CSARQSGVSNQPQHF. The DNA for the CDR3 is TGCAGTGCCCGACAGTCAGGGGTTAGCAATCAGCCCCAGCATTTT.

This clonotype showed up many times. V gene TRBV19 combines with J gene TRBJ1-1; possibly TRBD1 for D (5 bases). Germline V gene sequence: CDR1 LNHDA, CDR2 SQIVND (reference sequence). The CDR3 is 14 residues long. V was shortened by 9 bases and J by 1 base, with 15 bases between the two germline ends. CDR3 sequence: CASSIGHANTEAFF. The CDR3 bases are TGTGCCAGCAGCATAGGACACGCGAACACTGAAGCTTTCTTT.

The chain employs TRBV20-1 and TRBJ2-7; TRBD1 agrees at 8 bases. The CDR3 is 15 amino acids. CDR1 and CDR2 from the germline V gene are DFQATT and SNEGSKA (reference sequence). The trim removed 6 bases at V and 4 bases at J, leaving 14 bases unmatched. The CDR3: CSATTLDREGYEQYF. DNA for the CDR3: TGCAGTGCCACAACTTTGGACAGGGAAGGGTACGAGCAGTACTTC.

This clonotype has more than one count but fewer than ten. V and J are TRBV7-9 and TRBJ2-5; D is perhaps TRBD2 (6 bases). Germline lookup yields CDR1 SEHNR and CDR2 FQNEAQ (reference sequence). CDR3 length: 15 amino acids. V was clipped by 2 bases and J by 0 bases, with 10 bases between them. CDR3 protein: CASSLRRVDQETQYF. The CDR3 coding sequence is TGTGCCAGCAGCTTAAGGAGGGTGGACCAAGAGACCCAGTACTTC.

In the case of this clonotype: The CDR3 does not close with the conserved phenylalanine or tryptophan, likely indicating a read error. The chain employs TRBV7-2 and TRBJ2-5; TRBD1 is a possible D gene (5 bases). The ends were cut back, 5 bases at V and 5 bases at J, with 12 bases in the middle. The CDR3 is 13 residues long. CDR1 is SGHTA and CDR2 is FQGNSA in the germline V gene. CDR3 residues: CASSRDSTETQYY. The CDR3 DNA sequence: TGTGCCAGCAGCCGAGACAGTACCGAGACCCAGTACTAC.

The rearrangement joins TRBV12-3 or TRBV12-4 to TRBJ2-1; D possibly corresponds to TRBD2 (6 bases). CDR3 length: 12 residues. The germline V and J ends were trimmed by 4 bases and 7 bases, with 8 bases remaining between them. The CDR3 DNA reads TGTGCCAGCAGTTGGGACTCAAATGAGCAGTTCTTC. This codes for CASSWDSNEQFF.

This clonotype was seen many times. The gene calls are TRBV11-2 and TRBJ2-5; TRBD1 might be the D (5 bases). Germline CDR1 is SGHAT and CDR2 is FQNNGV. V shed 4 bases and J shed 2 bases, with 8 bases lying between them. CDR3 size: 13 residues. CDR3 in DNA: TGTGCCAGCAGCTACGGACAACAAGAGACCCAGTACTTC. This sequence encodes CASSYGQQETQYF.

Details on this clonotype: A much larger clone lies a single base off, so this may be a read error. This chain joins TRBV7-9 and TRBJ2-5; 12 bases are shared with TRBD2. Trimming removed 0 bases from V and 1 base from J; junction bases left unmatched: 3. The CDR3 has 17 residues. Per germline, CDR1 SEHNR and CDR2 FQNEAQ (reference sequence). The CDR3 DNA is TGTGCCAGCAGCTTAGCGCCTAGCGGGGGGGGCCAAGAGACCCAGTACTTC. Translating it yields CASSLAPSGGGQETQYF.

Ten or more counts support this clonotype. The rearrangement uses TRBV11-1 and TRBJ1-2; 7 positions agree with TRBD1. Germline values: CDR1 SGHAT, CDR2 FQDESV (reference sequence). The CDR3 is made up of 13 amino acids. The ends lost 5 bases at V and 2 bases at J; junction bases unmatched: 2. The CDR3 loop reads CASSTTGNYGYTF. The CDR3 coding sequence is TGTGCCAGCAGCACGACAGGGAACTATGGCTACACCTTC.

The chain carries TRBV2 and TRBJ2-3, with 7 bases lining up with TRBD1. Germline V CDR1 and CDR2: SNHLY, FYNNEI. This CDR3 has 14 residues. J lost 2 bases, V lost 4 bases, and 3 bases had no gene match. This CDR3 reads CASSAGTATDTQYF. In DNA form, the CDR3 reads TGTGCCAGCAGTGCCGGGACAGCCACAGATACGCAGTATTTT.

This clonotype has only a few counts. The CDR3 DNA reads TGTGCCAGCAGCGCAATTAATTACGAGCAGTACTTC. The encoded protein is CASSAINYEQYF. The chain employs TRBV7-2 and TRBJ2-7, with D hard to call. The CDR3 loop spans 12 amino acids. V lost 5 bases to trimming and J lost 4 bases, with 9 bases between them. Germline V gives CDR1 SGHTA, CDR2 FQGNSA.

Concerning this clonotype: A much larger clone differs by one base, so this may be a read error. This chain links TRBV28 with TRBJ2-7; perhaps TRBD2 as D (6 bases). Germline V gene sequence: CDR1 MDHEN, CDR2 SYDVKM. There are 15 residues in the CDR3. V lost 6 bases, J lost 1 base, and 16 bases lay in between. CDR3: CASSPLSRESYEQYF. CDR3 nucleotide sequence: TGTGCCAGCAGCCCGCTATCTCGGGAGTCCTACGAGCAGTACTTC. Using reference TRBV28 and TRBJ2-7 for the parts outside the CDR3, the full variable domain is DVKVTQSSRYLVKRTGEKVFLECVQDMDHENMFWYRQDPGLGLRLIYFSYDVKMKEKGDIPEGYSVSREKKERFSLILESASTNQTSMYLCASSPLSRESYEQYFGPGTRLTVT.